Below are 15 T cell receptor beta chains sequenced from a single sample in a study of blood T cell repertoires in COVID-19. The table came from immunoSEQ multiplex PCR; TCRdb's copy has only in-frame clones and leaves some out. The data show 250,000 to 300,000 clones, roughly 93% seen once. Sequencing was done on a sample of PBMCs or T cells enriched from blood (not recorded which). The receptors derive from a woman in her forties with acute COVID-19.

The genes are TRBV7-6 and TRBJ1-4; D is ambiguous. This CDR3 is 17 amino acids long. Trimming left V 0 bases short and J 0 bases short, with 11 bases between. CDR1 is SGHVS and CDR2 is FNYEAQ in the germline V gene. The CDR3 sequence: CASSLAGRLATNEKLFF. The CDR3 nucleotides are TGTGCCAGCAGCTTAGCTGGCAGGTTAGCAACTAATGAAAAACTGTTTTTT.

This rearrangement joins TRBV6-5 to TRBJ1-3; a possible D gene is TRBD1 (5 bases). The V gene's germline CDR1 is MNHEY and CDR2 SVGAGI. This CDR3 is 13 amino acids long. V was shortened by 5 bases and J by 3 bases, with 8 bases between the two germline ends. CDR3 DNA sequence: TGTGCCAGCAGTCAGACAGTTGGAAACACCATATATTTT. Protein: CASSQTVGNTIYF.

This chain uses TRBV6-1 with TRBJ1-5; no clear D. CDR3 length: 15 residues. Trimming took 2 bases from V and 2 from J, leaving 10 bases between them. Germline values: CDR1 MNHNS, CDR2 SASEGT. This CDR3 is CASSELRRGNQPQHF. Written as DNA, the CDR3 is TGTGCCAGCAGTGAATTACGCCGCGGCAATCAGCCCCAGCATTTT.

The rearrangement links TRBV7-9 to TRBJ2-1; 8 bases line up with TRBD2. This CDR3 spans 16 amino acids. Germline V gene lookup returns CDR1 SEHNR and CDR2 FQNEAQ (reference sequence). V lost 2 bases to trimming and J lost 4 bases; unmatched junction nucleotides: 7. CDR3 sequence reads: CASSLRSGGFYNEQFF. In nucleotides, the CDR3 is TGTGCCAGCAGCTTAAGGAGCGGGGGATTTTACAATGAGCAGTTCTTC.

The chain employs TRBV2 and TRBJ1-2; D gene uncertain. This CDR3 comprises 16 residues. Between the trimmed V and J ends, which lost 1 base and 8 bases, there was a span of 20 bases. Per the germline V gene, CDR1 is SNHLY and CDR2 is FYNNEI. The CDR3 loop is CASSEGYSRKTEGYTF. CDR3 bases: TGTGCCAGCAGTGAAGGGTATTCGCGGAAAACGGAGGGCTACACCTTC.

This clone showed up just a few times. The CDR3 loop reads CASSQRGVKQYF. In nucleotides, the CDR3 is TGTGCCAGCAGCCAAAGGGGCGTCAAGCAGTACTTC. V and J are TRBV3-1 (or the pseudogene TRBV3-2) and TRBJ2-7; a possible D gene is TRBD1 (5 bases). V dropped 2 bases and J dropped 8 bases, with 10 bases sitting between them. Germline V gives CDR1 LGHDT, CDR2 YNNKEL (reference sequence). There are 12 residues in the CDR3.

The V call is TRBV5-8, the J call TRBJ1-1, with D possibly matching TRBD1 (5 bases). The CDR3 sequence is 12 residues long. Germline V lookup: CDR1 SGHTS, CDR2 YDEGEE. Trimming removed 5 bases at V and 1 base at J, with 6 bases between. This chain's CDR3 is CASSDRNTEAFF. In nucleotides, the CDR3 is TGTGCCAGCAGTGACAGGAACACTGAAGCTTTCTTT.

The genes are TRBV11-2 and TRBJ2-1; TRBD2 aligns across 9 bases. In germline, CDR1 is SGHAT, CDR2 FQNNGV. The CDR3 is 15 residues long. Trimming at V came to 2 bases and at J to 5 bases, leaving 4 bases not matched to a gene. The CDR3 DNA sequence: TGTGCCAGCAGCTTACCAGCGGGGGGTGACAATGAGCAGTTCTTC. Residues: CASSLPAGGDNEQFF.

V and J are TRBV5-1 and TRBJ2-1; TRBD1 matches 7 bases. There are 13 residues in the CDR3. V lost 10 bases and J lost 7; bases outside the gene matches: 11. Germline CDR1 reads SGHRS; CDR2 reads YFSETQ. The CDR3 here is CAGLTGLENEQFF. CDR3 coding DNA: TGCGCCGGACTGACAGGGCTGGAGAATGAGCAGTTCTTC.

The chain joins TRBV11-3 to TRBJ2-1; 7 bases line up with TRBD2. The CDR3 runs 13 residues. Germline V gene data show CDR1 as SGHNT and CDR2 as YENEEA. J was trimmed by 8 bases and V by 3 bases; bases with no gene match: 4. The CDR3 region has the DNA TGTGCCAGCAGCTTGGGGAGGGCGGATGAGCAGTTCTTC. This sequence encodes CASSLGRADEQFF. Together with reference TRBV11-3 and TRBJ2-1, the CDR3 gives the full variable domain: EAGVVQSPRYKIIEKKQPVAFWCNPISGHNTLYWYLQNLGQGPELLIRYENEEAVDDSQLPKDRFSAERLKGVDSTLKIQPAELGDSAVYLCASSLGRADEQFFGPGTRLTVL.

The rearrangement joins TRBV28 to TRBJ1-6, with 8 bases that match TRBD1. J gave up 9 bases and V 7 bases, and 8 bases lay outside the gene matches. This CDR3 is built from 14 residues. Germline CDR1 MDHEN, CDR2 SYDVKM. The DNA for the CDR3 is TGTGCCAGCACCCTACAGGGGGTATCTTCACCCCTCCACTTT. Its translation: CASTLQGVSSPLHF.

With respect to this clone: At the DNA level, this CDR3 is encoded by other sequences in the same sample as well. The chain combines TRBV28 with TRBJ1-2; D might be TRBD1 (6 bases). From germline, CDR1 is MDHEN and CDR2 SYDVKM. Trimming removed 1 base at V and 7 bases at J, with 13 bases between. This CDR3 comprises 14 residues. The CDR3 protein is CASSLSSGVGGYTF. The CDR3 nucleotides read TGTGCCAGCAGTTTATCATCAGGGGTCGGTGGCTACACCTTC.

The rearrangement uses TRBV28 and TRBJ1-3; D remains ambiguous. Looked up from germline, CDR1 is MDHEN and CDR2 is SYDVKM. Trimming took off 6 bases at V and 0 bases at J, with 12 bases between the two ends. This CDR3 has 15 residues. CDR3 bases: TGTGCCAGCAGCCCCATAGGAGTCTCTGGAAACACCATATATTTT. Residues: CASSPIGVSGNTIYF.

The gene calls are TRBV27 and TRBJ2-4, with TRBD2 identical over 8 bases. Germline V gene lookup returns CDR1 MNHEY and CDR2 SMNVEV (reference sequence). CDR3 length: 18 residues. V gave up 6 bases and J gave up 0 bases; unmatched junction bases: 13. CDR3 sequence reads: CASSPQGRGVLAKNIQYF. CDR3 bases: TGTGCCAGCAGCCCCCAGGGGCGGGGGGTACTAGCCAAAAACATTCAGTACTTC.

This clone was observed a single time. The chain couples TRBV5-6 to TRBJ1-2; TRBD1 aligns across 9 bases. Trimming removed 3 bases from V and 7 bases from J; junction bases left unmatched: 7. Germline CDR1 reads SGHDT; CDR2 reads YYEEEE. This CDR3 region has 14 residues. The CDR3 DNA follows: TGTGCCAGCAGCTCGCCCGGACAGGGGCCTGGCTACACCTTC. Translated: CASSSPGQGPGYTF.